The clone carrying this TCR beta chain has ten or more counts. Its specificity is unknown. An end of the junction does not agree with germline; a read error may underlie this. Amplification yielded TCR beta CDR3 regions, with RNA transcripts as the source. First-round RT-PCR of the TCR CDR3 relied on the HTBI primer set. TCRdb recomputed calls from the multiplex PCR reads with MiXCR, one row per CDR3 protein. The sample shows about 700,000 distinct CDR3 sequences, 11% to 15% of them seen only once. The sample belongs to a study of T cells in Graves' hyperthyroidism and ophthalmopathy. Germline V CDR1 and CDR2: SSHAT, FNYEAQ (reference sequence). This CDR3 has 15 amino acids. Whole-study results and caveats: Before onset, ophthalmopathy was predicted by the model a median around 6.5 months earlier. In the blood, most expanded thyroid clonotypes above 0.001 appeared as well. A model built on 13 V-J features separated ophthalmopathy from stable hyperthyroidism.

A roughly 10 ml volume of fresh peripheral blood provided the PBMCs. This receptor was identified in a woman aged 18 to 35 with Graves' hyperthyroidism. The chain combines TRBV7-7 with TRBJ2-1, with 9 nucleotides matching TRBD1. Sequencing used blood. The CDR3 DNA is TGTGCTAGCAGTTCACCGGGACAGGGCTACAATGAGCAGTTCTTC. Translating it yields CASSSPGQGYNEQFF.